These 10 T cell receptor beta chains were all obtained from the same sample, sequenced in a study of blood T cells in healthy people across ages. Primers used in a second PCR of about 6 to 12 cycles were a sample-barcoded 5' primer and a J-beta primer mix. TCRdb reprocessed the 5' RACE reads with MiXCR, giving one entry per CDR3 protein. This sample has hundreds of thousands of distinct CDR3 sequences, with under 70% found just once. Source material: blood. These receptors all stem from a man in his 60s in good health.

This rearrangement joins TRBV7-2 to TRBJ2-3, with 10 bases that match TRBD2. Germline trimming cut 1 base from V and 6 bases from J; bases unmatched to any gene: 7. This CDR3 comprises 16 residues. Per the germline V gene, CDR1 is SGHTA and CDR2 is FQGNSA. The CDR3 DNA reads TGTGCCAGCAGCTTAGGACTAGCGGGTTCTCGCGATACGCAGTATTTT. It is translated as CASSLGLAGSRDTQYF. Based on the CDR3 plus reference TRBV7-2 and TRBJ2-3, the full variable domain is GAGVSQSPSNKVTEKGKDVELRCDPISGHTALYWYRQSLGQGLEFLIYFQGNSAPDKSGLPSDRFSAERTGGSVSTLTIQRTQQEDSAVYLCASSLGLAGSRDTQYFGPGTRLTVL.

The rearrangement uses TRBV7-9 and TRBJ2-7; possible D gene TRBD1, 6 bases. CDR1 SEHNR and CDR2 FQNEAQ come from the germline V gene (reference sequence). V lost 4 bases, J lost 2 bases, and 9 bases lay in between. This CDR3 comprises 13 residues. The CDR3 DNA is TGTGCCAGCAGCTCCGCAGGGGCCTACGAGCAGTACTTC. Encoded protein: CASSSAGAYEQYF.

The chain is built from TRBV5-1 and TRBJ2-7; tentative D call: TRBD1 (6 bases). The CDR3 consists of 14 residues. V lost 1 base to trimming and J lost 6 bases, with 14 bases between them. Germline V CDR1 and CDR2: SGHRS, YFSETQ. The CDR3 region is CASSLIQGRSEQYF. CDR3 in DNA: TGCGCCAGCAGCTTGATACAGGGTCGGAGCGAGCAGTACTTC.

The genes are TRBV9 and TRBJ1-4, with 8 bases lining up with TRBD1. The CDR3 is made up of 14 amino acids. CDR1 is SGDLS, CDR2 YYNGEE, per germline. The V gene end was trimmed by 3 bases and the J gene end by 4 bases; junction bases not matched to a gene: 2. The chain's CDR3 is CASSAGQGNEKLFF. CDR3 sequence (DNA): TGTGCCAGCAGCGCAGGACAGGGTAATGAAAAACTGTTTTTT.

This clonotype appeared many times. This chain links TRBV2 with TRBJ1-6, with 9 bases lining up with TRBD1. The CDR3 loop spans 13 amino acids. Germline CDR1 SNHLY, CDR2 FYNNEI. V lost 10 bases and J lost 10; bases outside the gene matches: 8. CDR3 residues: CATPGTGSSPLHF. CDR3 bases: TGTGCCACCCCCGGGACAGGGAGCTCACCCCTCCACTTT.

This rearrangement joins TRBV7-7 to TRBJ2-3; 7 bases are shared with TRBD2. CDR1 SSHAT and CDR2 FNYEAQ come from the germline V gene (reference sequence). J gave up 6 bases and V 5 bases, and 5 bases lay outside the gene matches. This CDR3 comprises 13 residues. The CDR3 bases are TGTGCCAGCAGCCCCCGGACTAGGGATACGCAGTATTTT. This sequence encodes CASSPRTRDTQYF. The full variable domain, with the rest looked up from reference TRBV7-7 and TRBJ2-3, is GAGVSQSPRYKVTKRGQDVTLRCDPISSHATLYWYQQALGQGPEFLTYFNYEAQPDKSGLPSDRFSAERPEGSISTLTIQRTEQRDSAMYRCASSPRTRDTQYFGPGTRLTVL.

This clonotype turned up a few times. V usage is TRBV6-7 and J usage is TRBJ1-1; D is undetermined. TRBV6-7 is flagged as an ORF with uncertain function. CDR3 length: 14 amino acids. V was trimmed by 5 bases and J by 5 bases, leaving 15 bases between them. The CDR3 nucleotides are TGTGCCAGCAGTAAAGGCCCCTTTGTAACTGAAGCTTTCTTT. Translation gives CASSKGPFVTEAFF.

The J gene is TRBJ1-1, the V gene TRBV7-9; D gene ambiguous. The length of the CDR3 is 14 residues. Between the trimmed V and J ends, which lost 3 bases and 4 bases, there was a span of 12 bases. Germline CDR1 reads SEHNR; CDR2 reads FQNEAQ (reference sequence). CDR3 sequence (DNA): TGTGCCAGCAGCTTCGGGGTAGCGCTCACTGAAGCTTTCTTT. Protein sequence: CASSFGVALTEAFF.

The V gene is TRBV5-1, the J gene TRBJ2-1; the D is unclear. The DNA end is more similar to TRBJ2-7, so the J call may be wrong. The CDR3 spans 14 residues. Germline V gene lookup returns CDR1 SGHRS and CDR2 YFSETQ. CDR3 bases: TGCGCCAGCAGCTTGCCGAGCTCCTACAATGAGCAGTACTTC. As protein: CASSLPSSYNEQYF.

The sample holds a few counts of this clonotype. The chain links TRBV20-1 to TRBJ2-7; D may be TRBD1 (5 bases). The CDR3 extends over 15 amino acids. The V end lost 0 bases, the J end lost 0 bases, and 12 bases lay between the germline ends. Germline lookup yields CDR1 DFQATT and CDR2 SNEGSKA (reference sequence). CDR3 coding DNA: TGCAGTGCTAGAGATAAGGGGCTAGTCTCCTACGAGCAGTACTTC. Encoded protein: CSARDKGLVSYEQYF.